Below are 31 T cell receptor beta chains sequenced from a single sample in a study of T cell responses to AZD1222 COVID-19 vaccine. Measured with immunoSEQ multiplex PCR; TCRdb has only the in-frame clones, and not every one. The sample includes some 140,000 clones, 85% to 90% seen only once; the top ten take over 1.5%. Sequenced here: peripheral blood, sampled on day 0 of AZD1222 vaccination. All receptors derive from an adult in good health.

Written as DNA, the CDR3 is TGTGCCAGCAGCGCCAGGACTAGCGGGAGCACAGATACGCAGTATTTT. Amino acid sequence: CASSARTSGSTDTQYF. The chain joins TRBV11-3 to TRBJ2-3; TRBD2 aligns across 11 bases. Germline loops: CDR1 SGHNT, CDR2 YENEEA. V was pared by 5 bases and J by 0 bases, with 4 bases of the junction left unmatched. The CDR3 has 16 residues.

The rearrangement joins TRBV7-7 to TRBJ2-1; tentative D call: TRBD2 (5 bases). The CDR3 covers 15 residues. Germline V gives CDR1 SSHAT, CDR2 FNYEAQ (reference sequence). V was cut by 5 bases and J by 2 bases, with 13 bases left in between. The CDR3 here is CASSPLGSTYNEQFF. The CDR3 nucleotides are TGTGCCAGCAGCCCACTAGGATCGACCTACAATGAGCAGTTCTTC.

This clone came up a few times. The chain combines TRBV24-1 with TRBJ2-7; no definite D call. V was cut by 0 bases and J by 3 bases, with 2 bases left in between. Looked up from germline, CDR1 is KGHDR and CDR2 is SFDVKD. This CDR3 contains 12 residues. CDR3 DNA sequence: TGTGCCACCAGTGATTTGGGCTACGAGCAGTACTTC. Residues: CATSDLGYEQYF.

The chain combines TRBV5-1 with TRBJ1-5, with D maybe TRBD1 (6 bases). From germline, CDR1 is SGHRS and CDR2 YFSETQ. Between the trimmed V and J ends, which lost 0 bases and 7 bases, there was a span of 14 bases. The CDR3 consists of 15 residues. DNA of the CDR3: TGCGCCAGCAGCTTGGAGGACAGCCTTAGGCAGCCCCAGCATTTT. Encoded protein: CASSLEDSLRQPQHF. The variable domain in full, with the rest retrieved from reference TRBV5-1 and TRBJ1-5, is KAGVTQTPRYLIKTRGQQVTLSCSPISGHRSVSWYQQTPGQGLQFLFEYFSETQRNKGNFPGRFSGRQFSNSRSEMNVSTLELGDSALYLCASSLEDSLRQPQHFGDGTRLSIL.

The CDR3 region is CASSPRTENEKLFF. The CDR3 nucleotides read TGTGCCAGTAGCCCCCGGACAGAAAATGAAAAACTGTTTTTT. The V gene is TRBV19, the J gene TRBJ1-4, with D perhaps TRBD1 (6 bases). The CDR3 runs to 14 residues. Germline assignment: CDR1 LNHDA and CDR2 SQIVND (reference sequence). Deletions cut 6 bases from V and 5 bases from J, with 13 bases between.

This chain uses TRBV14 with TRBJ1-1; D is perhaps TRBD1 (5 bases). The CDR3 extends over 13 amino acids. The germline V and J ends were trimmed by 6 bases and 1 base, with 9 bases remaining between them. The V gene's germline CDR1 is SGHDN and CDR2 FVKESK. CDR3 sequence reads: CASSQGWNTEAFF. Here the CDR3 DNA reads TGTGCCAGCAGTCAGGGCTGGAACACTGAAGCTTTCTTT.

This clone is a singleton in its sample. The chain carries TRBV5-4 and TRBJ2-7; the D gene is possibly TRBD2 (7 bases). This CDR3 spans 13 amino acids. V was pared by 2 bases and J by 4 bases, with 10 bases between. The germline CDR1 and CDR2 sequences are SGHNT and YYREEE (reference sequence). DNA of the CDR3: TGTGCCAGCAGCTTCGGGGGGCGATACGAGCAGTACTTC. Protein sequence: CASSFGGRYEQYF.

The chain combines TRBV7-8 with TRBJ2-7, with a weak D call TRBD1 (6 bases). Trimming stripped 4 bases from V and 9 bases from J, with 16 bases between. Germline V CDR1 and CDR2: SGHVS, FQNEAQ. This CDR3 is 13 amino acids long. The CDR3 bases are TGTGCCAGCAGCTCTCAGGGGAAGTCTGGGCAGTACTTC. Its protein is CASSSQGKSGQYF.

The gene calls are TRBV4-3 and TRBJ1-2; 8 bases are a match to TRBD1. This CDR3 has 13 residues. CDR1 and CDR2 from the germline V gene are LGHNA and YSLEER. V was clipped by 1 base and J by 10 bases; unmatched bases: 5. The DNA of the CDR3 is TGCGCCAGCAGCCAAGGGACAGGGTTAGCCTACACCTTC. Residues: CASSQGTGLAYTF.

This chain connects TRBV12-3 or TRBV12-4 to TRBJ2-2; D unresolved. V gave up 10 bases and J gave up 6 bases, with 12 bases separating them. The CDR3 length is 12 residues. Here the CDR3 DNA reads TGTGCCACAGTACCTCGGGCCGGGGAGCTGTTTTTT. It codes for CATVPRAGELFF.

The V gene is TRBV12-3 or TRBV12-4, the J gene TRBJ1-2; TRBD1 matches at 7 bases. The CDR3 is 13 residues long. V dropped 5 bases and J dropped 8; count of bases not matched to a gene: 8. The CDR3 DNA reads TGTGCCAGCAGTGGAGGGGGCGTGGGAGGCTACACCTTC. Its translation: CASSGGGVGGYTF.

This clone came up a few times. This chain uses TRBV11-2 with TRBJ2-5; TRBD2 matches at 13 bases. With 5 bases clipped from V and 0 bases from J, the junction kept 6 bases outside the gene matches. From germline, CDR1 is SGHAT and CDR2 FQNNGV. CDR3 length equals 17 residues. This CDR3 reads CASSVQGLAGYQETQYF. For the CDR3, the DNA is TGTGCCAGCAGCGTCCAGGGACTAGCGGGGTACCAAGAGACCCAGTACTTC.

V is TRBV11-2 and J is TRBJ2-7, with D hard to call. The CDR3 extends over 14 amino acids. V lost 2 bases and J lost 2, with 10 bases in between. The germline gives CDR1 SGHAT, CDR2 FQNNGV. The CDR3 protein is CASSLRTPAYEQYF. CDR3 DNA: TGTGCCAGCAGCTTAAGGACGCCGGCCTACGAGCAGTACTTC.

The V and J genes are TRBV13 and TRBJ2-3, with D tentatively TRBD2 (5 bases). Between the trimmed V and J ends, which lost 3 bases and 2 bases, there was a span of 9 bases. The length of the CDR3 is 14 residues. Germline V gene sequence: CDR1 PRHDT, CDR2 FYEKMQ (reference sequence). The CDR3 reads CASSFRETTDTQYF. CDR3 DNA: TGTGCCAGCAGCTTCCGGGAAACCACAGATACGCAGTATTTT.

The chain is built from TRBV12-3 or TRBV12-4 and TRBJ1-5; D uncertain. The CDR3 has 12 residues. The V and J ends lost 5 bases and 4 bases respectively, with 6 bases between them. In DNA, the CDR3 is TGTGCCAGCAGTGCCTCTAATCAGCCCCAGCATTTT. Protein: CASSASNQPQHF.

This clone has more than one count but fewer than ten. The chain links TRBV18 to TRBJ1-4; the D is unclear. This CDR3 is 14 amino acids long. Per germline, CDR1 KGHSH and CDR2 LQKENI. V lost 3 bases to trimming and J lost 8 bases, with 13 bases between them. The DNA for the CDR3 is TGTGCCAGCTCACCGGCGGGGTCACCAGAAAAACTGTTTTTT. Translation gives CASSPAGSPEKLFF.

V gene TRBV15 combines with J gene TRBJ1-5; perhaps TRBD1 as D (5 bases). Trimming took off 5 bases at V and 3 bases at J, with 11 bases between the two ends. This CDR3 is built from 14 residues. The germline CDR1 and CDR2 sequences are LNHNV and YYDKDF (reference sequence). CDR3 nucleotide sequence: TGTGCCACCAGCGAGGGACTGTTCAATCAGCCCCAGCATTTT. Protein sequence: CATSEGLFNQPQHF.

The rearrangement uses TRBV3-1 (or the pseudogene TRBV3-2) and TRBJ2-3, with TRBD1 as a possible D gene (5 bases). The CDR3 totals 15 residues. Germline CDR1 reads LGHDT; CDR2 reads YNNKEL (reference sequence). V was clipped by 1 base and J by 0 bases, with 8 bases between them. The CDR3 reads CASSQGGLSTDTQYF. The DNA of the CDR3 is TGTGCCAGCAGCCAAGGGGGCCTTAGCACAGATACGCAGTATTTT.

This rearrangement joins TRBV6-6 to TRBJ2-7; D is ambiguous. V shed 2 bases and J shed 6 bases, with 11 bases lying between them. The CDR3 is 13 amino acids. Germline CDR1 MNHNY, CDR2 SVGAGI (reference sequence). The chain's CDR3 is CASSYTLVSEQYF. For the CDR3, the DNA is TGTGCCAGCAGTTACACCCTGGTTAGCGAGCAGTACTTC.

V is TRBV13 and J is TRBJ1-2; D remains unclear. The CDR3 sequence is 14 residues long. V was pared by 5 bases and J by 6 bases, with 16 bases between. The V gene's germline CDR1 is PRHDT and CDR2 FYEKMQ (reference sequence). Written as DNA, the CDR3 is TGTGCCAGCAGCGGATTTGACAAGTGGAATGGCTACACCTTC. Protein: CASSGFDKWNGYTF.

V is TRBV5-1 and J is TRBJ2-3, with D unresolved. Deletions cut 3 bases from V and 2 bases from J, with 13 bases between. The CDR3 consists of 15 residues. From germline, CDR1 is SGHRS and CDR2 YFSETQ. The CDR3: CASSSIVRPTDTQYF. CDR3 DNA: TGCGCCAGCAGCTCCATTGTGCGACCCACAGATACGCAGTATTTT.

The V and J genes are TRBV19 and TRBJ1-1, with TRBD1 as a possible D gene (5 bases). The length of the CDR3 is 12 residues. Germline values: CDR1 LNHDA, CDR2 SQIVND (reference sequence). The V gene lost 10 bases and the J gene lost 1 base, with 10 bases spanning the gap. The CDR3 loop is CATGAENTEAFF. CDR3 in DNA: TGTGCCACCGGGGCAGAGAACACTGAAGCTTTCTTT.

The chain recombines TRBV5-4 with TRBJ1-1; D is unresolved. This CDR3 spans 12 amino acids. V lost 1 base, J lost 10 bases, and 11 bases lay in between. Germline assignment: CDR1 SGHNT and CDR2 YYREEE (reference sequence). CDR3 loop: CASSLLGEGAFF. The CDR3 coding sequence is TGTGCCAGCAGCTTGCTCGGGGAAGGAGCTTTCTTT.

V usage is TRBV3-1 (or the pseudogene TRBV3-2) and J usage is TRBJ2-2; TRBD2 aligns across 10 bases. With V trimmed by 0 bases and J by 5 bases, 9 bases remained unmatched. Germline-derived CDR1 and CDR2 are LGHDT and YNNKEL (reference sequence). CDR3 size: 18 residues. The CDR3 nucleotides read TGTGCCAGCAGCCAAGATCTAGCGGGGGCCACGGGAACCGGGGAGCTGTTTTTT. As protein: CASSQDLAGATGTGELFF.

The genes are TRBV29-1 and TRBJ2-7, with D possibly matching TRBD2 (5 bases). Trimming took 8 bases from V and 2 from J, leaving 13 bases between them. Germline CDR1 reads SQVTM; CDR2 reads ANQGSEA. There are 12 residues in the CDR3. CDR3 DNA sequence: TGCAGCACCTCGAGCGGAGCCTACGAGCAGTACTTC. It yields the protein CSTSSGAYEQYF.

This clone has a single count. The chain employs TRBV5-6 and TRBJ1-1, with unresolved D. The CDR3 loop spans 13 amino acids. V shed 1 base and J shed 6 bases, with 10 bases lying between them. The germline V gene has CDR1 SGHDT and CDR2 YYEEEE. The CDR3 is CASSLPGRPEAFF. The CDR3, as DNA: TGTGCCAGCAGCTTGCCTGGGAGGCCTGAAGCTTTCTTT.

The chain is built from TRBV19 and TRBJ1-1, with D possibly TRBD1 on 5 matching bases. Germline CDR1 is LNHDA and CDR2 is SQIVND (reference sequence). V was trimmed by 3 bases and J by 2 bases, leaving 13 bases between them. CDR3 length equals 15 residues. The CDR3 region is CASSMGGLSNTEAFF. CDR3 in DNA: TGTGCCAGTAGTATGGGGGGTTTGAGCAACACTGAAGCTTTCTTT.

V is TRBV5-1 and J is TRBJ2-7; D perhaps matches TRBD2 (6 bases). Germline V gives CDR1 SGHRS, CDR2 YFSETQ. The CDR3 has 14 residues. Trimming stripped 3 bases from V and 5 bases from J, with 15 bases between. The CDR3 DNA reads as TGCGCCAGCAGCTGGAGGGCGGCCGACGACGAGCAGTACTTC. It translates to CASSWRAADDEQYF.

To note about this clone: The sample contains more than one DNA sequence encoding this CDR3. This rearrangement joins TRBV5-1 to TRBJ1-5, with D unclear. Germline V gene sequence: CDR1 SGHRS, CDR2 YFSETQ. This CDR3 spans 13 amino acids. The V and J ends lost 2 bases and 0 bases respectively, with 3 bases between them. The CDR3: CASSLNSNQPQHF. The DNA for the CDR3 is TGCGCCAGCAGCTTAAATAGCAATCAGCCCCAGCATTTT.

The chain has TRBV9 and TRBJ1-6; 9 bases fit TRBD1. V gave up 0 bases and J gave up 7 bases; unmatched junction bases: 5. The CDR3 loop spans 16 amino acids. Germline loops: CDR1 SGDLS, CDR2 YYNGEE. CDR3 DNA: TGTGCCAGCAGCGTAGTGGACAGGGGTTGGAATTCACCCCTCCACTTT. Protein: CASSVVDRGWNSPLHF.

V gene TRBV28 combines with J gene TRBJ1-2; 10 bases map to TRBD1. The CDR3 contains 15 residues. Trimming took 5 bases from V and 5 from J; bases not matched to a gene: 8. Germline CDR1 and CDR2: MDHEN and SYDVKM. CDR3 region: CASSLRDRGPYGYTF. CDR3 coding DNA: TGTGCCAGCAGTCTCCGGGACAGGGGCCCTTATGGCTACACCTTC.